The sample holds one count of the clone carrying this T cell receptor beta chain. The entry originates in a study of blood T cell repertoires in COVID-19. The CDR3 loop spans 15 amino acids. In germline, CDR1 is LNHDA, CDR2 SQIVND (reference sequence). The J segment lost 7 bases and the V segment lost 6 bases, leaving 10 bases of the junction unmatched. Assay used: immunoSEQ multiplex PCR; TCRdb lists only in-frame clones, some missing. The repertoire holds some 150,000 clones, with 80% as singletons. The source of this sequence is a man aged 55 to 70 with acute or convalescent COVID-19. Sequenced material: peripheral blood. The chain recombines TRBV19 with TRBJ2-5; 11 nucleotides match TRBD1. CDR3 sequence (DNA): TGTGCCAGTAGCATGCCGCCCGGGACAGGGGGGACCCAGTACTTC. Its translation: CASSMPPGTGGTQYF.